The source of this T cell receptor (beta chain) is a study of T cell changes during pregnancy in multiple sclerosis. Sequencing was performed with immunoSEQ multiplex PCR; in TCRdb, only in-frame clones are kept and a portion is missing. The repertoire consists of around 69,000 clones, with roughly 93% occurring once and the leading ten covering more than 1.2%. The TCR comes from a female donor with multiple sclerosis, enrolled in a pregnancy study. The source was peripheral blood, collected in the third trimester of pregnancy.

The CDR3 nucleotides read TGTGCCAGCAGTGAAGACAGGGGCCGGCAGTACTTC. Protein sequence: CASSEDRGRQYF. V gene TRBV2 combines with J gene TRBJ2-7; 7 bases are shared with TRBD1. Trimming cost V 1 base and J 9 bases; bases outside gene matches: 3. The germline gives CDR1 SNHLY, CDR2 FYNNEI. This CDR3 comprises 12 residues.